This T cell receptor beta chain was recovered during a study of T cells after posttransplantation cyclophosphamide. Study-level points and caveats: TRB overlap between skin or GI tissue T cells and blood was limited. After PTCy, TRB diversity resembled that of CNI/methotrexate controls.

Trimming cost V 5 bases and J 0 bases, with 13 bases left between them. This CDR3 is built from 15 residues. Per the germline V gene, CDR1 is SGHTA and CDR2 is FQGNSA. Assay: immunoSEQ multiplex PCR; the TCRdb copy retains only in-frame clones and omits some. The table shows approximately 39,000 clones, with more than 70% occurring only once. As concerns this clone: Antigen specificity is unknown.

Treatment was busulfan-fludarabine conditioning, a marrow graft, and cyclophosphamide on days +3 and +4. The starting material was CD4+ T cells sorted from blood, obtained around 2,000 days after a stem cell transplant with posttransplant cyclophosphamide. The chain recombines TRBV7-2 with TRBJ2-5; D gene ambiguous. The clonotype was recovered from a female patient between 40 and 50 years old who received an allogeneic stem cell transplant from a related donor, was CMV-positive, and had no GVHD. Some T cells may trace back to the graft donor. The CDR3 reads CASSPIDTYQETQYF. The CDR3 DNA sequence: TGTGCCAGCAGCCCGATCGACACTTACCAAGAGACCCAGTACTTC.